The 12 T cell receptor beta chains below were found in one sample sequenced in a study of identical twins. TCRdb recomputed calls from the 5' RACE reads with MiXCR, one row per CDR3 protein. The sample contains a few hundred thousand distinct CDR3 sequences, around 9.6% of which appear only once. These sequences were also reported in another study, on yellow fever vaccine responses in identical twins.

The sequencing input was PBMCs. The source of these receptors is a woman between 18 and 29 years old in good health.

This clonotype has only a few counts. This sequence joins TRBV28 and TRBJ2-1, with 9 bases lining up with TRBD2. V trimming: 5 bases; J trimming: 4 bases; junction bases outside the gene matches: 6. The CDR3 runs 15 residues. The germline V gene has CDR1 MDHEN and CDR2 SYDVKM. CDR3 nucleotides: TGTGCCAGCAGTCTACAAACTAGCGGGTACAATGAGCAGTTCTTC. Protein product: CASSLQTSGYNEQFF.

Many counts were recorded for this clonotype. This chain uses TRBV6-5 with TRBJ2-7; D gene ambiguous. V shed 0 bases and J shed 2 bases, with 17 bases lying between them. This CDR3 is 17 amino acids long. Germline-derived CDR1 and CDR2 are MNHEY and SVGAGI. CDR3 residues: CASSYSAYPEQTYEQYF. For the CDR3, the DNA is TGTGCCAGCAGTTACTCAGCATACCCGGAACAAACCTACGAGCAGTACTTC.

This clonotype was observed a few times. The rearrangement joins TRBV13 to TRBJ2-3; TRBD2 is a possible D gene (7 bases). The CDR3 extends over 16 amino acids. Germline assignment: CDR1 PRHDT and CDR2 FYEKMQ (reference sequence). The V end was cut by 6 bases, the J end by 0 bases, with 16 bases between. The CDR3 sequence is CASSSGGLRSTDTQYF. The CDR3 nucleotides read TGTGCCAGCAGTTCGGGGGGCCTTCGTAGCACAGATACGCAGTATTTT.

There are many counts of this clonotype. The chain links TRBV24-1 to TRBJ1-1; D is ambiguous. V gave up 0 bases and J gave up 9 bases, with 7 bases separating them. This CDR3 comprises 12 residues. Germline V gene lookup returns CDR1 KGHDR and CDR2 SFDVKD. CDR3 nucleotides: TGTGCCACCAGTGATTTGGCAGGTAAAGCTTTCTTT. It codes for CATSDLAGKAFF.

The genes are TRBV18 and TRBJ2-5, with a possible D match to TRBD2 (5 bases). With 1 base removed from V and 4 bases from J, the gap between germline ends came to 16 bases. CDR1 KGHSH and CDR2 LQKENI come from the germline V gene. The CDR3 covers 16 residues. Written as DNA, the CDR3 is TGTGCCAGCTCACCACGCGGCAACCGGGGATCAGAGACCCAGTACTTC. It codes for CASSPRGNRGSETQYF. Using reference TRBV18 and TRBJ2-5 for the parts outside the CDR3, the full variable domain is NAGVMQNPRHLVRRRGQEARLRCSPMKGHSHVYWYRQLPEEGLKFMVYLQKENIIDESGMPKERFSAEFPKEGPSILRIQQVVRGDSAAYFCASSPRGNRGSETQYFGPGTRLLVL.

V gene TRBV9 combines with J gene TRBJ2-5; D is undetermined. The CDR3 runs 12 residues. Germline loops: CDR1 SGDLS, CDR2 YYNGEE. Trimming removed 0 bases from V and 5 bases from J, with 5 bases in between. In DNA, the CDR3 is TGTGCCAGCAGCGTAGGCCTTGAGACCCAGTACTTC. It encodes CASSVGLETQYF.

This clonotype was counted a few times. The gene calls are TRBV29-1 and TRBJ1-2, with TRBD1 matching 9 bases. From germline, CDR1 is SQVTM and CDR2 ANQGSEA. Trimming took 4 bases from V and 2 from J; bases not matched to a gene: 5. The CDR3 has 14 amino acids. The CDR3 bases are TGCAGCGTTGGATTACAGGGGGCGAACTATGGCTACACCTTC. It specifies CSVGLQGANYGYTF.

This clonotype was picked up many times. CDR3 sequence: CASSSLQGPEAFF. The CDR3 nucleotides are TGTGCCAGCAGTTCTTTACAGGGACCTGAAGCTTTCTTT. The chain links TRBV12-3 or TRBV12-4 to TRBJ1-1; D may be TRBD1 (6 bases). The CDR3 spans 13 residues. V was trimmed by 4 bases and J by 6 bases, leaving 12 bases between them.

The rearrangement uses TRBV7-2 and TRBJ2-3, with TRBD2 identical over 7 bases. V lost 7 bases and J lost 2; bases outside the gene matches: 12. There are 16 residues in the CDR3. Germline loops: CDR1 SGHTA, CDR2 FQGNSA. Here the CDR3 reads CASNRWTRTYTDTQYF. The CDR3 DNA sequence: TGTGCCAGCAACCGATGGACTAGAACATACACAGATACGCAGTATTTT.

This clonotype has a handful of counts. The chain recombines TRBV7-9 with TRBJ1-6, with D possibly matching TRBD1 (5 bases). Deletions cut 4 bases from V and 10 bases from J, with 23 bases between. The germline V gene has CDR1 SEHNR and CDR2 FQNEAQ (reference sequence). There are 17 residues in the CDR3. As DNA, the CDR3 is TGTGCCAGCAGCTCATACCGGGACCCCGGATCGGACTCACCCCTCCACTTT. Protein sequence: CASSSYRDPGSDSPLHF.

This clonotype was seen a handful of times. The chain couples TRBV30 to TRBJ2-7, with unresolved D. V was shortened by 0 bases and J by 2 bases, with 5 bases between the two germline ends. The CDR3 runs 12 residues. Germline loops: CDR1 GTSNPN, CDR2 SVGIG (reference sequence). The CDR3 DNA reads as TGTGCCTGGAGTGTAACCACCTACGAGCAGTACTTC. Translating gives CAWSVTTYEQYF.

This clonotype occurred many times. The chain is built from TRBV7-9 and TRBJ1-3, with 10 bases matching TRBD1. After removal of 2 bases from V and 7 bases from J, the junction contained 8 bases not matched to a gene. Germline V lookup: CDR1 SEHNR, CDR2 FQNEAQ (reference sequence). CDR3 length equals 16 residues. The CDR3 DNA reads TGTGCCAGCAGCTTATACCCCGGGACAGGGGTTAACACCATATATTTT. Translation: CASSLYPGTGVNTIYF.